Listed below are T cell receptor beta chains from one sample, sequenced in a study of T cell clones after liver transplantation. Measured with immunoSEQ multiplex PCR; TCRdb has only the in-frame clones, and not every one. The sample has 65,000 to 80,000 clones, roughly 85% seen once. The sample in question was CD4+ T cells from blood, obtained at the 22-month timepoint. Receptor source: a human patient who received a liver transplant. Some T cells may originate from the graft donor. CDR3s include the opening cysteine and the closing phenylalanine or tryptophan. Fields, in order: D gene, V gene, clone size, J gene, CDR3 DNA, CDR3 protein. The D gene is left open where the match is weak. Clone size appears in some rows only: once, few, many, or a class for an expanded clone.

>TRBD1|TRBV13|once|TRBJ2-5
TGTGCCAGCAGCTTAGGCCGCTGGACAGGGGGCGTCGAGACCCAGTACTTC
CASSLGRWTGGVETQYF
>NA|TRBV9|NA|TRBJ1-1
TGTGCCAGCAGCGTAGCTACTAAGGATGAAGCTTTCTTT
CASSVATKDEAFF
>NA|TRBV5-6|NA|TRBJ2-1
TGTGCCAGCAGCTTAAAGGGTCGGGAGTTCTTC
CASSLKGREFF
>NA|TRBV6-4|NA|TRBJ2-3
TGTGCCAGCAGTGACTATCCACGGGATACGCAGTATTTT
CASSDYPRDTQYF
>NA|TRBV5-3|NA|TRBJ2-7
TGTGCCAGAATCCTCGGGGATCTCTACGAGCAGTACTTC
CARILGDLYEQYF
>NA|TRBV21-1|NA|TRBJ2-7
TGTGCCAGCAGCAAAATGAAAAAGTCGGGGCTAGCTCTAGTAGACGAGCAGTACTTC
CASSKMKKSGLALVDEQYF
>NA|TRBV6-1|NA|TRBJ1-1
TGTGCCAGCAGCGAAGGATACCTGAACACTGAAGCTTTCTTT
CASSEGYLNTEAFF
>TRBD1|TRBV30|NA|TRBJ1-1
TGTGCCTGGGGACAGGGGTCGGGGACTGAAGCTTTCTTT
CAWGQGSGTEAFF
>NA|TRBV18|NA|TRBJ2-3
TGTGCCAGCTCACCCTTGGCGGGAATTGATAGCCCAGATACGCAGTATTTT
CASSPLAGIDSPDTQYF
>NA|TRBV7-2|NA|TRBJ1-1
TGTGCCAGCAGCTTTCAACCGGACAGCAACACTGAAGCTTTCTTT
CASSFQPDSNTEAFF
>NA|TRBV5-4|NA|TRBJ2-7
TGTGCCAGCAGCACAGACAGCCTGGCCTCCTACGAGCAGTACTTC
CASSTDSLASYEQYF
>NA|TRBV9|NA|TRBJ2-1
TGTGCCAGCAGCGTAGGCCCTATAGTGGGCGATGAGCAGTTCTTC
CASSVGPIVGDEQFF
>NA|TRBV18|NA|TRBJ2-1
TGTGCCAGCTCACCACCGGGGAGCTCCTACAATGAGCAGTTCTTC
CASSPPGSSYNEQFF
>NA|TRBV7-2|NA|TRBJ2-1
TGTGCCAGCAGCCCTCAGGCGGGGGCGGGGAATGAGCAGTTCTTC
CASSPQAGAGNEQFF
>NA|TRBV10-2|NA|TRBJ1-4
TGCGCCAGTAAAAAAGGGGGGCCCGGAGGTGAAAAACTGTTTTTT
CASKKGGPGGEKLFF
>TRBD2|TRBV28|NA|TRBJ2-5
TGTGCCAGCAGCTCAGCCGGGACTAGCCGTCAAGAGACCCAGTACTTC
CASSSAGTSRQETQYF
>TRBD2|TRBV6-5|NA|TRBJ2-6
TGTGCCAGCAGGGCGGGGGCTGGGGCCAACGTCCTGACTTTC
CASRAGAGANVLTF
>NA|TRBV5-1|NA|TRBJ2-7
TGCGCCAGCAGCTTGGACCCTAGTAGCTACGAGCAGTACTTC
CASSLDPSSYEQYF
>NA|TRBV7-2|NA|TRBJ2-5
TGTGCCAGCTCTCCGGGGGCCCAAGAGACCCAGTACTTC
CASSPGAQETQYF
>NA|TRBV5-1|NA|TRBJ1-1
TGCGCCAGCAGCTTGGAACAGCCCCGAGAGGGAGCTTTCTTT
CASSLEQPREGAFF
>NA|TRBV5-5|NA|TRBJ1-5
TGTGCCAGCAGCTTGTTGGGTTATAGCAATCAGCCCCAGCATTTT
CASSLLGYSNQPQHF
>TRBD1|TRBV19|NA|TRBJ1-4
TGTGCCAGTAGCATACAGGGGATCAGAACTAATGAAAAACTGTTTTTT
CASSIQGIRTNEKLFF
>NA|TRBV5-1|NA|TRBJ2-1
TGCGCCAGCAGTAGAGAACCGGGGAGGTCAGGCAATGAGCAGTTCTTC
CASSREPGRSGNEQFF